These 3 T cell receptor beta chains originate from one sample sequenced in a study of shared clonotypes between healthy human individuals. The protocol was immunoSEQ multiplex PCR, while the TCRdb copy is restricted to in-frame clones and leaves out a portion. The table has about 1.4 million clones, more than 95% seen once. The sample taken for sequencing was naive CD4+ T cells sorted from blood. Noted subset: CD45RA+ positively selected. These receptors all come from a man aged 30 to 45 in good health.

V is TRBV18 and J is TRBJ2-2; tentative D call: TRBD1 (6 bases). Germline CDR1 and CDR2: KGHSH and LQKENI. The CDR3 totals 14 residues. V lost 8 bases, J lost 7 bases, and 17 bases lay in between. CDR3 region: CASHGNRVGGELFF. CDR3 DNA sequence: TGTGCCAGCCATGGAAACAGGGTTGGCGGGGAGCTGTTTTTT.

Details on this clone: This same CDR3 is encoded by further DNA sequences in the sample. V is TRBV18 and J is TRBJ1-4; 7 positions match TRBD1. This CDR3 region has 15 residues. Germline values: CDR1 KGHSH, CDR2 LQKENI. The trim removed 3 bases at V and 2 bases at J, leaving 3 bases unmatched. CDR3 loop: CASSPKGATNEKLFF. In nucleotides, the CDR3 is TGTGCCAGCTCACCCAAGGGGGCGACTAATGAAAAACTGTTTTTT.

This clone is a singleton in its sample. The CDR3: CDTPVQDRVRSGANVLTF. The CDR3 nucleotides read TGTGACACTCCAGTCCAGGACAGGGTTAGAAGTGGGGCCAACGTCCTGACTTTC. The chain uses TRBV28 and TRBJ2-6; 8 bases match TRBD1. Germline assignment: CDR1 MDHEN and CDR2 SYDVKM. The CDR3 has 18 amino acids.